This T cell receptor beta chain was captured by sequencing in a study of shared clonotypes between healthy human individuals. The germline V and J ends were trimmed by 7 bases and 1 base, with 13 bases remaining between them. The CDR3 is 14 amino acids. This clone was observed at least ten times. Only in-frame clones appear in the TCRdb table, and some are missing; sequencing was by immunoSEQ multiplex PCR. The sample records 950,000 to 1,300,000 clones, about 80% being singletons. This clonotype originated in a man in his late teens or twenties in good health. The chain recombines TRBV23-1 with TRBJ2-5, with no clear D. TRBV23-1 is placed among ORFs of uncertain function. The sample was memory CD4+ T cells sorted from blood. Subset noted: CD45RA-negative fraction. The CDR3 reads CASNKRRIQETQYF. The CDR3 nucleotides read TGCGCCAGCAACAAACGGCGGATCCAAGAGACCCAGTACTTC.